This is a list of T cell receptor beta chains from one sample in a study of lymphopenia after photon versus proton radiotherapy. Method: immunoSEQ multiplex PCR; TCRdb's copy keeps in-frame clones and lacks some. The repertoire holds 65,000 to 85,000 clones, with about 90% as singletons. This material consisted of peripheral blood, taken from a patient treated with photon-based radiotherapy. All receptors derive from a woman aged 40-49 years with cholangiocarcinoma. Each CDR3 is given with its conserved first and last residue. The D gene is left open where the match is weak. Size is stated for part of the rows, as once, few or many counts, or as a class when the clone is expanded.

D gene,V gene,clone size,J gene,CDR3 protein,CDR3 DNA
.,TRBV7-3,.,TRBJ2-3,CASSLRPSLEYTDTQYF,TGTGCCAGCAGCCTAAGGCCGAGCCTCGAATACACAGATACGCAGTATTTT
.,TRBV5-4,once,TRBJ2-7,CASSQILGSEQYF,TGTGCCAGCAGCCAGATACTCGGATCCGAGCAGTACTTC
.,TRBV4-1,.,TRBJ1-4,CASSQDRGTQEGEKLFF,TGCGCCAGCAGCCAAGATCGGGGAACACAGGAAGGGGAAAAACTGTTTTTT
TRBD2,TRBV6-5,.,TRBJ2-1,CASSGGGDPLGQFF,TGTGCCAGCAGTGGCGGGGGGGATCCACTGGGGCAGTTCTTC
TRBD1,TRBV4-3,.,TRBJ2-7,CASSQDRAGGFPSYEQYF,TGCGCCAGCAGCCAAGATAGGGCAGGGGGTTTTCCCTCCTACGAGCAGTACTTC
.,TRBV18,.,TRBJ2-5,CASSRGVGETQYF,TGTGCCAGCTCACGTGGGGTCGGAGAGACCCAGTACTTC
TRBD1,TRBV5-8,.,TRBJ2-7,CASSFTGTETYEQYF,TGTGCCAGCAGCTTTACCGGGACAGAAACCTACGAGCAGTACTTC
TRBD1,TRBV7-8,.,TRBJ2-6,CASSSPGWKRDRAYSGANVLTF,TGTGCCAGCAGCTCACCTGGGTGGAAACGGGACAGGGCTTACTCTGGGGCCAACGTCCTGACTTTC
.,TRBV27,.,TRBJ2-7,CASSPPGVPYEQYF,TGTGCCAGCAGTCCGCCGGGAGTCCCCTACGAGCAGTACTTC
TRBD1,TRBV5-1,.,TRBJ2-1,CASSVGTGRRDEQFF,TGCGCCAGCAGCGTTGGGACAGGGCGTCGGGATGAGCAGTTCTTC
TRBD2,TRBV28,.,TRBJ2-3,CASSLAGDQTDTQYF,TGTGCCAGCAGTTTAGCGGGAGACCAGACAGATACGCAGTATTTT
TRBD2,TRBV13,.,TRBJ2-3,CASSPLLAGGQTDTQYF,TGTGCCAGCAGCCCCTTACTAGCGGGAGGTCAGACAGATACGCAGTATTTT
.,TRBV5-8,once,TRBJ1-2,CASSLIGVSYGYTF,TGTGCCAGCAGCTTGATAGGGGTCAGCTATGGCTACACCTTC
TRBD1,TRBV6-1,.,TRBJ2-7,CASSEMRGPSYEQYF,TGTGCCAGCAGTGAAATGAGGGGGCCCTCCTACGAGCAGTACTTC
.,TRBV11-2,.,TRBJ1-1,CASSPRADTEAFF,TGTGCCAGCAGCCCTAGGGCGGACACTGAAGCTTTCTTT
.,TRBV27,.,TRBJ2-3,CASSFTGRTDTQYF,TGTGCCAGCAGTTTCACGGGCCGCACAGATACGCAGTATTTT
.,TRBV5-5,.,TRBJ2-1,CASSLGGQAYNEQFF,TGTGCCAGCAGCTTGGGGGGGCAAGCCTACAATGAGCAGTTCTTC
.,TRBV4-2,.,TRBJ2-7,CASSPSEGISNYEQYF,TGTGCCAGCAGCCCGTCAGAGGGTATCAGTAACTACGAGCAGTACTTC
TRBD2,TRBV15,.,TRBJ2-1,CATGTTYNEQFF,TGTGCCACTGGGACTACCTACAATGAGCAGTTCTTC
.,TRBV30,.,TRBJ2-3,CAYGASSSTDTQYF,TGTGCCTACGGGGCTAGCTCTAGCACAGATACGCAGTATTTT
TRBD1,TRBV19,.,TRBJ1-1,CASSRQGDINTEAFF,TGTGCCAGTAGTCGACAGGGAGATATCAACACTGAAGCTTTCTTT
TRBD1,TRBV5-1,few,TRBJ1-2,CASSQSPGQDYGYTF,TGCGCCAGCAGCCAATCCCCGGGACAGGACTATGGCTACACCTTC
TRBD1,TRBV7-9,.,TRBJ2-3,CASSPEGADRGTQYF,TGTGCCAGCAGCCCCGAGGGGGCCGACCGGGGTACGCAGTATTTT
.,TRBV10-3,.,TRBJ2-1,CAISESKSSYNEQFF,TGTGCCATCAGTGAGTCGAAGAGCTCCTACAATGAGCAGTTCTTC
.,TRBV9,.,TRBJ2-3,CASSVDLMASTDTQYF,TGTGCCAGCAGCGTCGACCTTATGGCTAGCACAGATACGCAGTATTTT
TRBD1,TRBV28,.,TRBJ2-7,CASSWDRGFYEQYF,TGTGCCAGCAGTTGGGACAGGGGGTTCTACGAGCAGTACTTC
.,TRBV7-9,once,TRBJ2-1,CASLSGSSYNEQFF,TGTGCCAGCCTGTCGGGGAGCTCCTACAATGAGCAGTTCTTC
.,TRBV18,.,TRBJ1-5,CASRGQGNNQPQHF,TGTGCCAGCCGGGGCCAGGGTAACAATCAGCCCCAGCATTTT
.,TRBV19,.,TRBJ1-4,CASRNSATNEKLFF,TGTGCCAGTAGGAACAGTGCAACTAATGAAAAACTGTTTTTT
TRBD2,TRBV18,.,TRBJ2-7,CASSRGTSGVTYEQYF,TGTGCCAGCTCACGAGGGACTAGCGGAGTAACCTACGAGCAGTACTTC
.,TRBV18,.,TRBJ1-5,CASSPTSPGPQHF,TGTGCCAGCTCACCTACTTCCCCAGGGCCCCAGCATTTT
.,TRBV4-1,.,TRBJ1-5,CASSQDGSGGAQPQHF,TGCGCCAGCAGCCAAGATGGCTCAGGAGGAGCGCAACCCCAGCATTTT
.,TRBV9,.,TRBJ2-2,CASSVGDSTGELFF,TGTGCCAGCAGCGTAGGGGACTCCACCGGGGAGCTGTTTTTT
.,TRBV11-1,.,TRBJ2-7,CASSTGGEQYF,TGTGCCAGCAGCACCGGCGGGGAGCAGTACTTC
.,TRBV28,.,TRBJ1-6,CASSPGQARGSPLHF,TGTGCCAGCAGTCCCGGACAAGCGCGGGGTTCACCCCTCCACTTT
.,TRBV30,.,TRBJ1-1,CAWVRGTNTEAFF,TGTGCCTGGGTACGGGGGACGAACACTGAAGCTTTCTTT
.,TRBV30,.,TRBJ1-5,CAWSASRGGLYSNQPQHF,TGTGCCTGGAGTGCCTCTCGTGGGGGCCTCTATAGCAATCAGCCCCAGCATTTT
.,TRBV7-8,.,TRBJ2-6,CASTPTSLSGANVLTF,TGTGCCAGCACTCCGACTTCACTCTCTGGGGCCAACGTCCTGACTTTC
TRBD2,TRBV7-3,.,TRBJ2-2,CASSPRGGPGELFF,TGTGCCAGCAGCCCACGGGGGGGGCCCGGGGAGCTGTTTTTT
.,TRBV5-1,.,TRBJ2-2,CASSGTSNTGELFF,TGCGCCAGCAGCGGGACATCCAACACCGGGGAGCTGTTTTTT
.,TRBV30,.,TRBJ1-5,CAWSVPGAVTYQPQHF,TGTGCCTGGAGTGTTCCAGGGGCGGTAACATATCAGCCCCAGCATTTT
.,TRBV13,.,TRBJ1-1,CASSFAGPNTEAFF,TGTGCCAGCAGCTTTGCAGGGCCGAACACTGAAGCTTTCTTT
.,TRBV15,.,TRBJ1-6,CATSRVGGDNSPLHF,TGTGCCACCAGCAGAGTAGGCGGCGATAATTCACCCCTCCACTTT
.,TRBV5-1,.,TRBJ1-2,CASSLDTPGYTF,TGCGCCAGCAGCTTAGATACTCCCGGCTACACCTTC
.,TRBV30,few,TRBJ1-1,CACRRVNTEAFF,TGTGCCTGCCGCAGGGTAAACACTGAAGCTTTCTTT
.,TRBV4-1,.,TRBJ1-1,CASSQAFTEAFF,TGCGCCAGCAGCCAAGCATTCACTGAAGCTTTCTTT
.,TRBV4-3,.,TRBJ1-2,CASSQVRGSLNYGYTF,TGCGCCAGCAGCCAAGTCCGGGGCTCGCTTAACTATGGCTACACCTTC
.,TRBV7-9,.,TRBJ2-7,CASSSGPPLGDEQYF,TGTGCCAGCAGCTCGGGTCCGCCGCTTGGCGACGAGCAGTACTTC
.,TRBV30,once,TRBJ2-2,CAWSFTGELFF,TGTGCCTGGAGTTTCACCGGGGAGCTGTTTTTT
.,TRBV5-5,.,TRBJ2-2,CASSFYSATGELFF,TGTGCCAGCAGCTTTTACAGTGCCACCGGGGAGCTGTTTTTT
TRBD1,TRBV5-1,once,TRBJ1-2,CASSSGQGQFGYTF,TGCGCCAGCAGTTCAGGACAGGGGCAGTTTGGCTACACCTTC
.,TRBV5-1,.,TRBJ2-2,CASSLYGANTGELFF,TGCGCCAGCAGCTTATACGGTGCGAACACCGGGGAGCTGTTTTTT
.,TRBV30,.,TRBJ1-2,CAWRPGETYGYTF,TGTGCCTGGAGGCCAGGGGAAACCTATGGCTACACCTTC
.,TRBV28,.,TRBJ1-5,CASSFYRRLSINQPQHF,TGTGCCAGCAGTTTCTACAGGAGATTGAGCATTAATCAGCCCCAGCATTTT
TRBD2,TRBV18,once,TRBJ2-1,CASSPLPGTSGSSYNEQFF,TGTGCCAGCTCACCACTCCCCGGGACTAGCGGGAGCTCCTACAATGAGCAGTTCTTC
.,TRBV28,.,TRBJ1-6,CASSLSAGVSNSPLHF,TGTGCCAGCAGTTTATCAGCAGGGGTATCAAATTCACCCCTCCACTTT
TRBD2,TRBV29-1,.,TRBJ2-3,CSVGMDRAGNTQYF,TGCAGCGTTGGGATGGATCGAGCGGGAAATACGCAGTATTTT
.,TRBV7-9,.,TRBJ1-5,CASSSGSNQPQHF,TGTGCCAGCAGCTCGGGAAGCAATCAGCCCCAGCATTTT
.,TRBV19,.,TRBJ1-1,CASSIRFGTEAFF,TGTGCCAGTAGTATTAGGTTCGGGACTGAAGCTTTCTTT
.,TRBV29-1,.,TRBJ2-6,CSVVGTRFFPSSGANVLTF,TGCAGCGTTGTCGGGACACGGTTTTTTCCGAGCTCTGGGGCCAACGTCCTGACTTTC